The 20 T cell receptor beta chains reported below all come from one sample, sequenced in a study of blood T cell repertoires in COVID-19. Profiled with immunoSEQ multiplex PCR; TCRdb holds only in-frame clones, not every one. Among approximately 200,000 clones listed, 80% to 90% were seen once. Sequenced material: peripheral blood. These receptors were taken from an elderly woman with acute or convalescent COVID-19.

V usage is TRBV19 and J usage is TRBJ2-4; 7 positions match TRBD2. Germline CDR1 is LNHDA and CDR2 is SQIVND (reference sequence). The CDR3 has 14 residues. V shed 6 bases, J shed 6 bases, and the junction held 8 bases outside the gene matches. CDR3 in DNA: TGTGCCAGTAGGATCCGGGGGGAGGGAAACATTCAGTACTTC. It translates to CASRIRGEGNIQYF.

This clone was seen once. The gene calls are TRBV7-9 and TRBJ1-2; D unresolved. V lost 4 bases, J lost 6 bases, and 15 bases lay in between. CDR1 and CDR2 (germline): SEHNR, FQNEAQ (reference sequence). CDR3 size: 14 residues. The chain's CDR3 is CASSSAGLTDGYTF. The CDR3 DNA reads TGTGCCAGCAGCTCCGCGGGGTTAACTGATGGCTACACCTTC.

The chain combines TRBV7-9 with TRBJ2-7, with 13 bases lining up with TRBD2. CDR1 and CDR2 (germline): SEHNR, FQNEAQ (reference sequence). V was pared by 1 base and J by 7 bases, with 1 base of the junction left unmatched. This CDR3 comprises 14 residues. The CDR3 DNA reads TGTGCCAGCAGCTTAGGGGGACTAGCGGGAGAGCAGTACTTC. Its protein product is CASSLGGLAGEQYF.

The rearrangement links TRBV30 to TRBJ2-7; 7 bases map to TRBD1. CDR1 GTSNPN and CDR2 SVGIG come from the germline V gene (reference sequence). The CDR3 contains 12 residues. V shed 7 bases, J shed 1 base, and the junction held 4 bases outside the gene matches. The CDR3 is CASRTGSYEQYF. The CDR3 DNA sequence: TGTGCCTCCCGGACAGGTTCCTACGAGCAGTACTTC.

V usage is TRBV29-1 and J usage is TRBJ1-2; no definite D call. There are 15 residues in the CDR3. Trimming shortened V by 0 bases and J by 4 bases, and 15 bases separated the two germline ends. Germline loops: CDR1 SQVTM, CDR2 ANQGSEA. CDR3 loop: CSVEDRSQFPYGYTF. DNA for the CDR3: TGCAGCGTTGAAGATCGGAGCCAATTTCCCTATGGCTACACCTTC. Based on the CDR3 plus reference TRBV29-1 and TRBJ1-2, the full variable domain is SAVISQKPSRDICQRGTSLTIQCQVDSQVTMMFWYRQQPGQSLTLIATANQGSEATYESGFVIDKFPISRPNLTFSTLTVSNMSPEDSSIYLCSVEDRSQFPYGYTFGSGTRLTVV.

This chain links TRBV3-1 (or the pseudogene TRBV3-2) with TRBJ1-2; 7 bases fit TRBD1. J lost 5 bases, V lost 1 base, and 7 bases had no gene match. This CDR3 comprises 15 residues. Germline assignment: CDR1 LGHDT and CDR2 YNNKEL (reference sequence). This chain's CDR3 is CASSQAPQGWYGYTF. The CDR3 DNA follows: TGTGCCAGCAGCCAAGCACCACAGGGGTGGTATGGCTACACCTTC.

This clone came up a few times. The V call is TRBV27, the J call TRBJ1-3, with unresolved D. V shed 6 bases and J shed 0 bases, with 6 bases lying between them. Germline V gene sequence: CDR1 MNHEY, CDR2 SMNVEV (reference sequence). The CDR3 runs to 13 residues. CDR3 in DNA: TGTGCCAGCAGATCCCACTCTGGAAACACCATATATTTT. It codes for CASRSHSGNTIYF.

J is TRBJ2-2 and V is TRBV27; 8 nucleotides align to TRBD1. This CDR3 comprises 14 residues. V shed 3 bases, J shed 6 bases, and the junction held 3 bases outside the gene matches. The germline V gene has CDR1 MNHEY and CDR2 SMNVEV (reference sequence). The CDR3 here is CASSFSQGAGELFF. Written as DNA, the CDR3 is TGTGCCAGCAGTTTTTCACAGGGGGCCGGGGAGCTGTTTTTT.

This clone occurred a few times. The genes are TRBV24-1 and TRBJ1-6; 8 positions match TRBD1. This CDR3 has 12 amino acids. Unmatched junction bases numbered 2, after V lost 3 bases and J lost 14 bases. CDR1 KGHDR and CDR2 SFDVKD come from the germline V gene. CDR3 coding DNA: TGTGCCACCAGTGATCCGACAGGGGCCCTCCACTTT. It encodes CATSDPTGALHF.

The V gene is TRBV28, the J gene TRBJ2-1, with TRBD2 as a possible D gene (5 bases). Trimming pared 6 bases from V and 9 bases from J, leaving 12 bases between. The CDR3 covers 12 residues. Germline V gives CDR1 MDHEN, CDR2 SYDVKM. The CDR3 loop reads CASRVLVGEQFF. The CDR3 nucleotides are TGTGCCAGCAGAGTACTAGTGGGTGAGCAGTTCTTC.

The chain recombines TRBV4-3 with TRBJ1-3, with D possibly matching TRBD1 (6 bases). The germline gives CDR1 LGHNA, CDR2 YSLEER. Deletions cut 4 bases from V and 2 bases from J, with 12 bases between. CDR3 length equals 15 residues. Here the CDR3 DNA reads TGCGCCAGCAGCCGAGCCAGGACAGCTGGAAACACCATATATTTT. Its translation is CASSRARTAGNTIYF.

This clone was seen only a few times. The CDR3 reads CASSAPPTPAIYF. CDR3 sequence (DNA): TGTGCCAGCAGCGCCCCCCCGACTCCCGCCATATATTTT. The chain employs TRBV9 and TRBJ1-3; D remains unclear. V lost 3 bases and J lost 11, with 15 bases in between. Germline CDR1 reads SGDLS; CDR2 reads YYNGEE. The CDR3 is 13 residues long.

V is TRBV6-5 and J is TRBJ1-1, with D uncertain. The CDR3 totals 15 residues. V gave up 4 bases and J gave up 4 bases, with 16 bases separating them. Germline V gives CDR1 MNHEY, CDR2 SVGAGI. In nucleotides, the CDR3 is TGTGCCAGCAGTTTCGTCCCGGGAGGAGTCACTGAAGCTTTCTTT. Protein: CASSFVPGGVTEAFF.

J is TRBJ1-1 and V is TRBV6-1, with TRBD1 identical over 7 bases. Germline V gene data show CDR1 as MNHNS and CDR2 as SASEGT. Trimming removed 0 bases from V and 11 bases from J; junction bases left unmatched: 6. This CDR3 region has 13 residues. CDR3 amino acids: CASSEARGTGAFF. The CDR3 coding sequence is TGTGCCAGCAGTGAAGCCAGGGGGACGGGGGCTTTCTTT.

The CDR3 region has the DNA TGTGCCAGCTCACCCAGCGGAGGTGGCTACACCTTC. As protein: CASSPSGGGYTF. The chain couples TRBV18 to TRBJ1-2; D is ambiguous. Trimming cost V 3 bases and J 7 bases, with 9 bases left between them. The CDR3 runs 12 residues. Germline CDR1 reads KGHSH; CDR2 reads LQKENI.

This clone was counted many times. The V gene is TRBV6-5, the J gene TRBJ1-1, with D tentatively TRBD1 (5 bases). The CDR3 has 15 amino acids. Germline-derived CDR1 and CDR2 are MNHEY and SVGAGI. The V end was cut by 6 bases, the J end by 3 bases, with 17 bases between. As DNA, the CDR3 is TGTGCCAGCAGGCGTCTCCAGGGCAGGGACACTGAAGCTTTCTTT. Its translation: CASRRLQGRDTEAFF.

The genes are TRBV28 and TRBJ2-7, with TRBD2 matching over 11 bases. The length of the CDR3 is 15 residues. Trimming took 6 bases from V and 2 from J; bases not matched to a gene: 6. Per germline, CDR1 MDHEN and CDR2 SYDVKM. The CDR3 here is CASSPGLAGTYEQYF. CDR3 nucleotide sequence: TGTGCCAGCAGCCCCGGACTAGCGGGCACCTACGAGCAGTACTTC.

The chain carries TRBV2 and TRBJ1-6; 7 bases are a match to TRBD1. V shed 8 bases, J shed 6 bases, and the junction held 10 bases outside the gene matches. This CDR3 has 15 amino acids. Per the germline V gene, CDR1 is SNHLY and CDR2 is FYNNEI. CDR3 DNA sequence: TGTGCCAGCTCCCAAGAGGGACAGCCTAATTCACCCCTCCACTTT. Translating gives CASSQEGQPNSPLHF.

This chain links TRBV27 with TRBJ1-5; 9 bases match TRBD1. With V trimmed by 6 bases and J by 7 bases, 7 bases remained unmatched. Germline CDR1 reads MNHEY; CDR2 reads SMNVEV (reference sequence). CDR3 length equals 14 residues. The CDR3 DNA is TGTGCCAGCAGCCTACAGGGGGCGGAACAGCCCCAGCATTTT. It codes for CASSLQGAEQPQHF.

V and J are TRBV4-1 and TRBJ1-1; D might be TRBD1 (6 bases). The CDR3 covers 16 residues. The germline V gene has CDR1 MGHRA and CDR2 YSYEKL. Trimming left V 0 bases short and J 1 base short, with 12 bases between. The CDR3, as DNA: TGCGCCAGCAGCCAAGATCTAGGACAGAGGAACACTGAAGCTTTCTTT. It codes for CASSQDLGQRNTEAFF.